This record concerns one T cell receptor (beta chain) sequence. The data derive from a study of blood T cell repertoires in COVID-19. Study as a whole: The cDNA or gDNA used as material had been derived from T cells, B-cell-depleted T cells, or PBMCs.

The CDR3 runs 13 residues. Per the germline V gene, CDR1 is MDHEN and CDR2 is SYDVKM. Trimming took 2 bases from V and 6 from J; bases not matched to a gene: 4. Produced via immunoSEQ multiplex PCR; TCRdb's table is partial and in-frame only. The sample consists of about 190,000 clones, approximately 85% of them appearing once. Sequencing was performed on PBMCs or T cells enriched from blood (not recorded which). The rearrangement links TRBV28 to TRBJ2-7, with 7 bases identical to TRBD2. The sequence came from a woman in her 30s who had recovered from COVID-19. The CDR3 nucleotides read TGTGCCAGCAGTTTAGCGGGAGCGGGCGAGCAGTACTTC. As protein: CASSLAGAGEQYF.